This TCR beta chain was sequenced in a study of Ad26.COV2.S vaccination and SARS-CoV-2 variants (TCRdb year 2021). Background on the whole study: Donors in the vaccine arm were drawn from COV1001, a multicentre, randomized, double-blind, placebo-controlled phase I-IIa trial testing Ad26.COV2.S in healthy adults. Ad26.COV2.S was given intramuscularly at 5x10^10 or 1x10^11 viral particles, as a single shot or as two shots 56 days apart. Sequencing of the TCRbeta repertoire served to evaluate the specificity and breadth of SARS-CoV-2-reactive T cell receptors following Ad26.COV2.S vaccination. The TCR-sequenced set comprised approximately 32 samples: some 19 Ad26.COV2.S vaccine recipients, 5 placebo recipients and 8 SARS-CoV-2 convalescent individuals. Trial participants were randomized into five groups of five, in which low-dose or high-dose Ad26.COV2.S was given once or twice, or placebo was given on both occasions. Investigators remained blinded to trial group allocation during experiments and outcome assessment.

This clone was seen only once. Its antigen is still unknown. Per-base qualities were not stored, and no clone one base away is much larger. In the paper's terms, the treatment or condition label means: roughly 18 received Ad26.COV2.S at low or high dose, single or two shots; roughly five received placebo; per-sample allocation not given. Repertoires of vaccine and placebo recipients were sequenced from samples collected on day 63 after the first injection. Between 29 July and 7 August 2020, Cohort 1b enrolled about 27 adults aged 18-55 years at one site in Boston, USA. As a vaccine, Ad26.COV2.S was a replication-incompetent adenovirus type 26 vector that expressed a prefusion-stabilized SARS-CoV-2 spike protein derived from the original Wuhan strain. General conclusions and limits of the study: Compared with placebo recipients, Ad26.COV2.S recipients showed higher spike-specific TCR breadth (P = 0.0014). After vaccination, spike-specific CD8+ and CD4+ T cell responses were reported to show substantial breadth. The authors noted that total T cell responses may have been underestimated by the TCR breadth and depth analyses. Comparing responses between vaccine doses or regimens was not something the study was powered to do. Vaccine and placebo recipients had similar non-spike TCR breadth, a finding consistent with the vaccine containing only spike.

The immunoSEQ Assay was the method used to sequence TCRbeta CDR3 regions. After extraction, genomic DNA underwent amplification by bias-controlled multiplex PCR, followed by high-throughput sequencing. Regarding the original processing steps: To quantify the absolute abundance of each unique TCRbeta CDR3 region, sequences were collapsed and filtered. T cell fraction was estimated by normalizing TCRbeta template counts to usable DNA, which was measured by amplifying reference genes present in all nucleated cells. Repertoire TCRs were annotated as SARS-CoV-2-specific when V gene, CDR3 amino acid sequence and J gene were exactly matched to a known reactive TCR set. The reference SARS-CoV-2 TCR set was derived from MIRA and filtered for enrichment in COVID-19-positive ImmuneCODE repertoires, a step that removed public or cross-reactive TCRs. Using the MIRA antigens, annotated TCRs were further analysed by specific ORF or by position within an ORF. Breadth was defined as the number of annotated unique rearrangements divided by the total number of unique productive rearrangements, and depth was defined as the summed frequency of the annotated unique rearrangements. Two-sided Wilcoxon rank-sum tests were used to compare TCR breadth between groups. TCRdb took this table from immuneACCESS and kept in-frame rearrangements with V and J called. Such tables lack part of the clones; where checked against another copy, unresolved V genes explain under half of the gap, and the rest is unexplained. V and J calls and clone size are as listed in that table; D and trimming were resolved from the DNA. Here the sample has approximately 450,000 clones; approximately 92% occur a single time. 9% to 15% of the sample goes to the ten largest clones.

The receptor was derived from a person between 18 and 65 years old who received the Ad26.COV2.S COVID-19 vaccine or a placebo. The sequenced sample was peripheral blood, obtained in a trial of Ad26.COV2.S vaccine versus placebo.

The CDR3 is CASSRGEGTGELFF. The DNA sequence is as follows: TGTGCCAGTAGTAGGGGGGAGGGCACCGGGGAGCTGTTTTTT. The V gene is TRBV19 and the J gene is TRBJ2-2, and 7 junctional nucleotides match TRBD2. The germline V gene (reference sequence) gives CDR1 as LNHDA and CDR2 as SQIVND. The CDR3 measures 14 amino acids from cysteine to phenylalanine. Of the read, only the CDR3 DNA is kept; its 42 bases are in frame from base 1. V is trimmed back by 4 bases and J by 4 bases, and the junction contains 3 bases that no gene match accounts for.